Listed below are T cell receptor beta chains from one sample, sequenced in a study of T cell responses to AZD1222 COVID-19 vaccine. This table comes from immunoSEQ multiplex PCR, and its TCRdb copy is limited to in-frame clones, with some not included. The repertoire holds 120,000 or so clones, with 85% to 90% as singletons. The material sequenced was peripheral blood, taken 28 days after the second AZD1222 dose. The receptors come from an adult who received the AZD1222 COVID-19 vaccine. CDR3s include the opening cysteine and the closing phenylalanine or tryptophan. The D gene is left open where the match is weak. For some rows the clone size is stated as once, few or many, or as a class when expanded; others skip it.

clone_size	j_call	d_call	v_call	cdr3_nt	cdr3_aa
-	TRBJ2-7	-	TRBV7-9	TGTGCCAGCAGCGGAGTACAGGGTAGCTACGAGCAGTACTTC	CASSGVQGSYEQYF
once	TRBJ2-3	-	TRBV25-1	TGTGCCAGCAGTGAAACCCCGTCAGGGCGCACAGATACGCAGTATTTT	CASSETPSGRTDTQYF
-	TRBJ1-4	TRBD1	TRBV2	TGTGCCAGCAGGGGGACAGCAAACTCATACGGACGTAGTGAAAAACTGTTTTTT	CASRGTANSYGRSEKLFF
-	TRBJ2-1	TRBD2	TRBV5-4	TGTGCCAGCAGCCCGGTTCTAGCGGGGCCCTACAATGAGCAGTTCTTC	CASSPVLAGPYNEQFF
-	TRBJ2-3	TRBD2	TRBV11-3	TGTGCCAGCAGCAAGGGACTAGCGGGAGTTTCAGATACGCAGTATTTT	CASSKGLAGVSDTQYF
once	TRBJ1-1	-	TRBV28	TGTGCCAGCAGATCCACGGGGGGCAGGAGAGCAAACACTGAAGCTTTCTTT	CASRSTGGRRANTEAFF
medium-sized	TRBJ1-1	-	TRBV27	TGTGCCAGCTATGGGGCTTACACTGAAGCTTTCTTT	CASYGAYTEAFF
once	TRBJ1-2	-	TRBV11-3	TGTGCCAGCAGCTTAGCTCGTCACGTAGGCTACACCTTC	CASSLARHVGYTF
once	TRBJ1-2	-	TRBV5-1	TGCGCCAGCAGCTTGGCCCCAGGGGCGGATGGGACCTACACCTTC	CASSLAPGADGTYTF
-	TRBJ1-2	-	TRBV7-9	TGTGCCAGCAGCTTAAGTGGTCGGTTGGTGAATGGCTACACCTTC	CASSLSGRLVNGYTF
-	TRBJ1-3	-	TRBV7-9	TGTGCCAGCAGCAACGAGGGGGCTGGAAACACCATATATTTT	CASSNEGAGNTIYF
-	TRBJ2-3	-	TRBV6-4	TGTGCCAGCGGGCCAGGGGATACAGATACGCAGTATTTT	CASGPGDTDTQYF
-	TRBJ2-1	TRBD1	TRBV11-2	TGTGCCAGCAGCCCCCGACAGGGTAGCAATGAGCAGTTCTTC	CASSPRQGSNEQFF
-	TRBJ1-1	TRBD1	TRBV7-2	TGTGCCAGCAGCCTCGGGACAGTGACGGAAGCTTTCTTT	CASSLGTVTEAFF
-	TRBJ2-3	TRBD2	TRBV7-2	TGTGCCAGCAGCCCGGGACTAGAATCAGATACGCAGTATTTT	CASSPGLESDTQYF
-	TRBJ1-3	-	TRBV9	TGTGCCAGCAGCGTAGATGGATCCTCTGGAAACACCATATATTTT	CASSVDGSSGNTIYF
-	TRBJ2-2	TRBD2	TRBV5-1	TGCGCCAGCAGCCAGGGACTAGCGGGAGTATATTACACCGGGGAGCTGTTTTTT	CASSQGLAGVYYTGELFF
-	TRBJ1-3	-	TRBV19	TGTGCCGCTGGTCGGAGGGATGGAAACACCATATATTTT	CAAGRRDGNTIYF
-	TRBJ1-3	-	TRBV10-1	TGCGCCAGCAGTGATTCCGGGGCAGGGAACACTGGAAACACCATATATTTT	CASSDSGAGNTGNTIYF
-	TRBJ1-2	TRBD1	TRBV27	TGTGCCAGCAGTCCTTCCCAGGGGGCATTAAACTATGGCTACACCTTC	CASSPSQGALNYGYTF
-	TRBJ1-2	-	TRBV9	TGTGCCAGCAGCGTAGACCCCAACGACTATGGCTACACCTTC	CASSVDPNDYGYTF
-	TRBJ1-6	TRBD1	TRBV19	TGTGCCAGTAGTATAGGCCCCCTCGCAGGGGGGATATATAATTCACCCCTCCACTTT	CASSIGPLAGGIYNSPLHF
-	TRBJ1-5	TRBD1	TRBV7-6	TGTGCCAGCAGCTCACAGGGGTTTCAGCCCCAGCATTTT	CASSSQGFQPQHF
-	TRBJ1-1	-	TRBV3-1/TRBV3-2	TGTGCCAGCAGCCCCGATAGGCCGGGGCGCAGAGTTCTTGAAGCTTTCTTT	CASSPDRPGRRVLEAFF
-	TRBJ2-7	-	TRBV9	TGTGCCAGCAGCGTCAACCCGGCTGGGGACTTCGCCTACGAGCAGTACTTC	CASSVNPAGDFAYEQYF
-	TRBJ2-7	-	TRBV6-5	TGTGCCAGCAGTTACTCGTCGGACAGTTCCTACGAGCAGTACTTC	CASSYSSDSSYEQYF
-	TRBJ1-1	TRBD1	TRBV7-9	TGTGCCAGCAGCGTCTTCGACAGGGGGAGAACTGAAGCTTTCTTT	CASSVFDRGRTEAFF
once	TRBJ2-1	TRBD2	TRBV7-2	TGTGCCAGCAACTTTCTAGGGACTAGCGGGGCTGGGAATGAGCAGTTCTTC	CASNFLGTSGAGNEQFF